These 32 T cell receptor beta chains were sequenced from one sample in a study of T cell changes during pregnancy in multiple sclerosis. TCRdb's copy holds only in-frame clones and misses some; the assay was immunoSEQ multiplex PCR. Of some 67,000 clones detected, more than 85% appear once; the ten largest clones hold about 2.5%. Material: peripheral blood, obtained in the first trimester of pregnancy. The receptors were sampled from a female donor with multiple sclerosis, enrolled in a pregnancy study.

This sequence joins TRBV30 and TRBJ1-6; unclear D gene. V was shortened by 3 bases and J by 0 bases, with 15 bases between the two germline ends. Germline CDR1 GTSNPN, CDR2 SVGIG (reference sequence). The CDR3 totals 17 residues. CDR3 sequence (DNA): TGTGCCTGGAGCCCACCGGGGAGTTACTCCTATAATTCACCCCTCCACTTT. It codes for CAWSPPGSYSYNSPLHF.

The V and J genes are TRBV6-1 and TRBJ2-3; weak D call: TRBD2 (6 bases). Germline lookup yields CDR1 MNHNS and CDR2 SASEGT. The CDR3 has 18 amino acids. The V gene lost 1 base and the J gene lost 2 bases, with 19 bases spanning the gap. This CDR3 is CASSEVDAGGVVTDTQYF. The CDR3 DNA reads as TGTGCCAGCAGTGAAGTAGACGCTGGCGGGGTGGTCACAGATACGCAGTATTTT.

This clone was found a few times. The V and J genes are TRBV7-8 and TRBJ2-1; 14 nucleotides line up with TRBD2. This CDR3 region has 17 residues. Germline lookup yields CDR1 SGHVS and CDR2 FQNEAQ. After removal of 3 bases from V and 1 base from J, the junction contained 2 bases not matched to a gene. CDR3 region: CASSFGTSGSSYNEQFF. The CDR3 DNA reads TGTGCCAGCAGCTTCGGGACTAGCGGGAGTTCCTACAATGAGCAGTTCTTC. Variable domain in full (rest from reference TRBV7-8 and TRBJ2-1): GAGVSQSPRYKVAKRGQDVALRCDPISGHVSLFWYQQALGQGPEFLTYFQNEAQLDKSGLPSDRFFAERPEGSVSTLKIQRTQQEDSAVYLCASSFGTSGSSYNEQFFGPGTRLTVL.

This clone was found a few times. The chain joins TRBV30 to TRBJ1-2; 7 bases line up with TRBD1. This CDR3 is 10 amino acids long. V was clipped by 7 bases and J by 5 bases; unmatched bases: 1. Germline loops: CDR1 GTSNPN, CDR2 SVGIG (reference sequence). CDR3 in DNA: TGTGCCTACAGGGGTTATGGCTACACCTTC. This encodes CAYRGYGYTF. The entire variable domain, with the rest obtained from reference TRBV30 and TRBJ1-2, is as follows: SQTIHQWPATLVQPVGSPLSLECTVEGTSNPNLYWYRQAAGRGLQLLFYSVGIGQISSEVPQNLSASRPQDRQFILSSKKLLLSDSGFYLCAYRGYGYTFGSGTRLTVV.

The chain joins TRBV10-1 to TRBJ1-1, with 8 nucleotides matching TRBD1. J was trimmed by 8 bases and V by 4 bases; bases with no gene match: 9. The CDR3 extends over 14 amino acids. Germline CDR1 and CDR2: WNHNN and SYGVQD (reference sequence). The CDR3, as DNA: TGCGCCAGCAGTGCGGTCCAGGGGGCCGGAGAAGCTTTCTTT. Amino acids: CASSAVQGAGEAFF.

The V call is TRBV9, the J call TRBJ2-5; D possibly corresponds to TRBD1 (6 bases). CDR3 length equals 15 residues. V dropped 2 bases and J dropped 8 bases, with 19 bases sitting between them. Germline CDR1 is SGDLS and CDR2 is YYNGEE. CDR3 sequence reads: CASSVDRARSGTQYF. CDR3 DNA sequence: TGTGCCAGCAGCGTGGACAGAGCGCGCAGTGGCACCCAGTACTTC.

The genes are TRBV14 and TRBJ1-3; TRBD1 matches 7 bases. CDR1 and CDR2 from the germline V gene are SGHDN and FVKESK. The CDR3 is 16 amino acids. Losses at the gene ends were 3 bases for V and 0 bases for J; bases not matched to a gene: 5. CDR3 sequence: CASSHGGGISGNTIYF. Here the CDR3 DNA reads TGTGCCAGCAGCCATGGAGGGGGCATCTCTGGAAACACCATATATTTT.

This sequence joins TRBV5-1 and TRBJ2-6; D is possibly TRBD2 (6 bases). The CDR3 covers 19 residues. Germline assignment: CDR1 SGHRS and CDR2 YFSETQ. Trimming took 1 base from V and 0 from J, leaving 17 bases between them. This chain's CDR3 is CASSLIGAGRTSGANVLTF. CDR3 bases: TGCGCCAGCAGCTTGATTGGTGCGGGACGGACCTCTGGGGCCAACGTCCTGACTTTC. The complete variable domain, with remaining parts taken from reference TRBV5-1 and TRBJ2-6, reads KAGVTQTPRYLIKTRGQQVTLSCSPISGHRSVSWYQQTPGQGLQFLFEYFSETQRNKGNFPGRFSGRQFSNSRSEMNVSTLELGDSALYLCASSLIGAGRTSGANVLTFGAGSRLTVL.

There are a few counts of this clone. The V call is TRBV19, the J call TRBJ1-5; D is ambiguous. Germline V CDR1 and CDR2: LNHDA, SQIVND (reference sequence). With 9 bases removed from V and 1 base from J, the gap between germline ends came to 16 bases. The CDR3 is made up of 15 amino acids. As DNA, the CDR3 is TGTGCCAGCGGAGATTCCTTCCTAAGCAATCAGCCCCAGCATTTT. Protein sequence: CASGDSFLSNQPQHF.

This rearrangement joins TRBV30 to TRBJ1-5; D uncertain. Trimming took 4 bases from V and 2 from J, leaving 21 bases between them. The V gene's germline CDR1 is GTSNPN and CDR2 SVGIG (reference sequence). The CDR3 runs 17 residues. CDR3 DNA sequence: TGTGCCTGGACCCCCCTTGGAGGCACTAAAGGCAATCAGCCCCAGCATTTT. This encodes CAWTPLGGTKGNQPQHF.

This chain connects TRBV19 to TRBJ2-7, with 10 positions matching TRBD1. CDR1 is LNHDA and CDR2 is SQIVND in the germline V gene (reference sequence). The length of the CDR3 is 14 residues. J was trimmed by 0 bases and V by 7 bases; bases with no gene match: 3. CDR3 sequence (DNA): TGTGCCAGTACTCGGGACAGGGGCTCCTACGAGCAGTACTTC. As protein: CASTRDRGSYEQYF.

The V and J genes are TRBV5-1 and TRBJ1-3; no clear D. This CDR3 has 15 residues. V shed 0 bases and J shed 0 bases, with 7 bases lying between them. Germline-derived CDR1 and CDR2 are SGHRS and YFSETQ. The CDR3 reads CASSLGARSGNTIYF. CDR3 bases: TGCGCCAGCAGCTTGGGGGCCCGCTCTGGAAACACCATATATTTT.

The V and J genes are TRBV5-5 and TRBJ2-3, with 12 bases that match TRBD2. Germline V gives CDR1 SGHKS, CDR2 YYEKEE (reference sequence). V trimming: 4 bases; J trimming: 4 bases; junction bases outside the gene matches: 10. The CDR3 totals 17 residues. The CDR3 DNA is TGTGCCAGCAGCATCGGACTAGCGGGGCGAACGCCAGATACGCAGTATTTT. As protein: CASSIGLAGRTPDTQYF.

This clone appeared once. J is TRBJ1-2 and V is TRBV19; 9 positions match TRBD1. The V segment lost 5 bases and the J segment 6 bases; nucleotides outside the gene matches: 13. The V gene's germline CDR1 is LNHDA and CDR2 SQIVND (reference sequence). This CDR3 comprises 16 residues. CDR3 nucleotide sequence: TGTGCCAGTAGTGTCGGACAGGGGATAAAGTCTGATGGCTACACCTTC. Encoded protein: CASSVGQGIKSDGYTF. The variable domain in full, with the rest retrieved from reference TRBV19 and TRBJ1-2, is DGGITQSPKYLFRKEGQNVTLSCEQNLNHDAMYWYRQDPGQGLRLIYYSQIVNDFQKGDIAEGYSVSREKKESFPLTVTSAQKNPTAFYLCASSVGQGIKSDGYTFGSGTRLTVV.

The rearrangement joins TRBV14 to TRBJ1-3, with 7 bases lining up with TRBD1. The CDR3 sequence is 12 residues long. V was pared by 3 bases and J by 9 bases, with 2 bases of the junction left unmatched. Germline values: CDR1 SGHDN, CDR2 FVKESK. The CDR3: CASSHTGATIYF. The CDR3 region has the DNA TGTGCCAGCAGCCACACAGGGGCCACCATATATTTT.

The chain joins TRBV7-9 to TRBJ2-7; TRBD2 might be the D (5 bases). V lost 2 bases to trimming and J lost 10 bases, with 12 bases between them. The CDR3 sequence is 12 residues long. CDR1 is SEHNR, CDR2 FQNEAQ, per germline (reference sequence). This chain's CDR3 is CASSLFARGQYF. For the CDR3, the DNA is TGTGCCAGCAGCTTATTTGCCCGGGGTCAGTACTTC.

The CDR3 DNA reads as TGTGCCATCAGTGACCCCTCAGGGGGTGAAAAACTGTTTTTT. Translation gives CAISDPSGGEKLFF. This chain joins TRBV10-3 and TRBJ1-4; 7 nucleotides line up with TRBD1. The CDR3 is made up of 14 amino acids. The V and J ends lost 3 bases and 7 bases, in that order; junction bases with no gene match: 5. Germline V lookup: CDR1 ENHRY, CDR2 SYGVKD.

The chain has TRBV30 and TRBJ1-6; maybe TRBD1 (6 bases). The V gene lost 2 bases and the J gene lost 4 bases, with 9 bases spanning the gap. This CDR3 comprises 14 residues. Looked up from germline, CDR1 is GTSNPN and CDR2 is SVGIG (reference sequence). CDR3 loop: CAWSPDRYNSPLHF. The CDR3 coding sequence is TGTGCCTGGAGTCCTGACAGGTATAATTCACCCCTCCACTTT.

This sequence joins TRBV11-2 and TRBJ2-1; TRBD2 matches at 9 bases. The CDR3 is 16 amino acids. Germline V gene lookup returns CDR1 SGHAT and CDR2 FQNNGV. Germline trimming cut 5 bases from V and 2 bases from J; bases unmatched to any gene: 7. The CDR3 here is CASSRTERGAYNEQFF. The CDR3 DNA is TGTGCCAGCAGCCGTACCGAGCGGGGGGCCTACAATGAGCAGTTCTTC. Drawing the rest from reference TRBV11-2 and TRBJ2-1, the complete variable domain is EAGVAQSPRYKIIEKRQSVAFWCNPISGHATLYWYQQILGQGPKLLIQFQNNGVVDDSQLPKDRFSAERLKGVDSTLKIQPAKLEDSAVYLCASSRTERGAYNEQFFGPGTRLTVL.

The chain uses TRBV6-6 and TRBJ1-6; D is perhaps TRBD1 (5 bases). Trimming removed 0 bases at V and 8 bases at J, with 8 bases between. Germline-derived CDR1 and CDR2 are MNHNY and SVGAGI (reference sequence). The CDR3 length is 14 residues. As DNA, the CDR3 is TGTGCCAGCAGTTACTCATGGGGGGATTCACCCCTCCACTTT. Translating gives CASSYSWGDSPLHF.

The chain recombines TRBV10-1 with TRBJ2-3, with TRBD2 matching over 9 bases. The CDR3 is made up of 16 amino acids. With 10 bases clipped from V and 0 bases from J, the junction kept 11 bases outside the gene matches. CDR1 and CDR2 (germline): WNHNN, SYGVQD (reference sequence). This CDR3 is CATSPLAGVSTDTQYF. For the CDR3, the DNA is TGCGCCACCAGCCCCTTAGCGGGAGTTAGCACAGATACGCAGTATTTT.

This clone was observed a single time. CDR3 sequence: CASSLSLAGGKTGELFF. In DNA, the CDR3 is TGCGCCAGCAGCTTGTCCCTAGCGGGAGGGAAAACCGGGGAGCTGTTTTTT. The V gene is TRBV5-1, the J gene TRBJ2-2, with 12 bases lining up with TRBD2. V dropped 1 base and J dropped 5; count of bases not matched to a gene: 6. Germline loops: CDR1 SGHRS, CDR2 YFSETQ. The CDR3 extends over 17 amino acids. Drawing the rest from reference TRBV5-1 and TRBJ2-2, the complete variable domain is KAGVTQTPRYLIKTRGQQVTLSCSPISGHRSVSWYQQTPGQGLQFLFEYFSETQRNKGNFPGRFSGRQFSNSRSEMNVSTLELGDSALYLCASSLSLAGGKTGELFFGEGSRLTVL.

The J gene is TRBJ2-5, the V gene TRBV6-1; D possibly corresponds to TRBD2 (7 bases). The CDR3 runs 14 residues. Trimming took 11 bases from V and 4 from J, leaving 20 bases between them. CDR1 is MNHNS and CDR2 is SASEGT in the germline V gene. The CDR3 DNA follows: TGTGCCTCCGAGGGAGGGGGGAATCGAGAGACCCAGTACTTC. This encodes CASEGGGNRETQYF.

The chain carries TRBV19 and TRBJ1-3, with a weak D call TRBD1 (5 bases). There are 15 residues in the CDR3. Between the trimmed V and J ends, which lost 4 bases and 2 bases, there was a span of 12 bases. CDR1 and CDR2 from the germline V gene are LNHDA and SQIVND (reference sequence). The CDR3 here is CASSTRRGPGNTIYF. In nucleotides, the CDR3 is TGTGCCAGTAGTACTCGGAGGGGACCTGGAAACACCATATATTTT.

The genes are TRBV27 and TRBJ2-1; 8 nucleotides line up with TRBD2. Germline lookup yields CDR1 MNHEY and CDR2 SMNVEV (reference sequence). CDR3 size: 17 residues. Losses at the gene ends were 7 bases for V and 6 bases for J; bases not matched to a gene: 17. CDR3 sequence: CASTGRVTWGLRNEQFF. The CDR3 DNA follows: TGTGCCAGCACCGGGAGGGTGACTTGGGGGCTACGCAATGAGCAGTTCTTC.

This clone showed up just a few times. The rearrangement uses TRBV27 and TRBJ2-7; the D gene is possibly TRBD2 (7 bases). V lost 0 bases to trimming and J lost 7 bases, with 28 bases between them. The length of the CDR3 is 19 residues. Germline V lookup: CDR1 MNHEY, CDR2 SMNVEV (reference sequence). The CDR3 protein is CASSLSAWGGRRGTGEQYF. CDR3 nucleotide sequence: TGTGCCAGCAGTTTATCAGCGTGGGGGGGCCGCAGGGGCACGGGGGAGCAGTACTTC.

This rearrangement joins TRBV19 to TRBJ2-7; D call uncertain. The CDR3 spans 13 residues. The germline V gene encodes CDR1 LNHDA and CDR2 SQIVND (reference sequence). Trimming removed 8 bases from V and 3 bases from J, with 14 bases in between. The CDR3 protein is CASSSAPSYEQYF. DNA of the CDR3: TGTGCCAGTTCCTCCGCCCCCAGCTACGAGCAGTACTTC.

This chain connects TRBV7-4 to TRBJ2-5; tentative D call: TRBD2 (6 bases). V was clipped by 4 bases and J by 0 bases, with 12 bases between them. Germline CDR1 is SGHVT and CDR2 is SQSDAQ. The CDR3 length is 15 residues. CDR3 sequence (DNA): TGTGCCAGCAGCTACCGCCGGGACTACCAAGAGACCCAGTACTTC. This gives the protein CASSYRRDYQETQYF.

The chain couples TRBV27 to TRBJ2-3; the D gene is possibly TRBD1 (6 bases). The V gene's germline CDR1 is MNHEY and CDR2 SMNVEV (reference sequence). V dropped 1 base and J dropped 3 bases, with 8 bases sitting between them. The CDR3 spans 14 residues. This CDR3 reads CASSLLGGTDTQYF. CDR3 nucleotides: TGTGCCAGCAGTTTATTAGGGGGAACAGATACGCAGTATTTT.

The CDR3 DNA follows: TGTGCCAGCAGTTTGAGGGGCAGGGGGTTCCTGGGGAACACTGAAGCTTTCTTT. The encoded protein is CASSLRGRGFLGNTEAFF. This chain joins TRBV28 and TRBJ1-1, with 7 bases lining up with TRBD1. The CDR3 has 18 amino acids. CDR1 is MDHEN, CDR2 SYDVKM, per germline. Trimming removed 3 bases from V and 1 base from J; junction bases left unmatched: 14.

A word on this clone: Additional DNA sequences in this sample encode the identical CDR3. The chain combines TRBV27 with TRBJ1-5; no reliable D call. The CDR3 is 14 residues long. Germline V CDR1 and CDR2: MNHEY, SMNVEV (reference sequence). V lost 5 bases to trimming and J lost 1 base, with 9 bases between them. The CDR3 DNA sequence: TGTGCCAGCAGTCGGACGGGGAGCAATCAGCCCCAGCATTTT. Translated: CASSRTGSNQPQHF.

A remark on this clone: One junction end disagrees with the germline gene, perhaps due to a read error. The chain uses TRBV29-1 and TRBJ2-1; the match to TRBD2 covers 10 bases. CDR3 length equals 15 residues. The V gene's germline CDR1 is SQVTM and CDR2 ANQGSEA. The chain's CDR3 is CRVDLAGDGGDEQFF. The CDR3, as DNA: TGCAGGGTTGACCTAGCGGGGGACGGAGGCGATGAGCAGTTCTTC.